This T cell receptor (beta chain) originates from a study of T cells after yellow fever vaccination. Findings of the study overall: Some clonotypes were seen in both the CD4 and the CD8 compartments. These made up a small share and likely arose from convergent recombination. Clones that expanded after primary vaccination mostly reappeared after the booster (around 96% CD4, 88% CD8).

Each CDR3 protein gets one entry after TCRdb re-called the 5' RACE reads with MiXCR. The sample includes more than 90,000 distinct CDR3 sequences, approximately 7.1% seen only once; the top ten take 2.5% to 3.5%. The ends lost 5 bases at V and 1 base at J; junction bases unmatched: 1. This CDR3 spans 14 amino acids. Ten or more counts support this clonotype. Its target is not known. Sequencing was performed on CD4+ T cells sorted from PBMCs, taken roughly seven weeks after the first yellow fever vaccination. The clonotype originates from a man younger than 30 who received the YFV17D yellow fever vaccine. The chain joins TRBV12-3 or TRBV12-4 to TRBJ1-1; 10 bases align to TRBD1. CDR3: CASSRDRGNTEAFF. The CDR3 DNA follows: TGTGCCAGCAGTCGGGACAGGGGGAACACTGAAGCTTTCTTT.